These 21 T cell receptor beta chains share one sample of origin, sequenced in a study of T cells in women clearing cervical HPV infection. The protocol was immunoSEQ multiplex PCR, while the TCRdb copy is restricted to in-frame clones and leaves out a portion. The table lists 30,000 to 45,000 clones, with about 1.7% in the top ten. Sequenced: blood buffy coat. Receptors were obtained from a woman between 18 and 70 years old with a cervical HPV16 infection that either progressed to CIN3+ or cleared (not recorded which).

Comments on this clone: The CDR3 is cut off 3 residues early in the read; its end comes from the germline J gene. V is TRBV19 and J is TRBJ2-2; 7 nucleotides align to TRBD1. This CDR3 has 15 amino acids. Germline V gives CDR1 LNHDA, CDR2 SQIVND (reference sequence). The CDR3: CASSPRDSYNSPLFF. The covered CDR3 bases are TGTGCCAGTAGTCCTCGGGACAGCTATAATTCACCG.

The sequenced part of the CDR3 DNA is TGTGCCACCGAAGGGGGGGGCGTCACAGATACG. This codes for CATEGGGVTDT. The entire CDR3 reads CATEGGGVTDTQYF. The chain has TRBV6-2 or TRBV6-3 and TRBJ2-3; maybe TRBD2 (7 bases). The sequence runs out 3 residues before the end of the CDR3; the remainder is reconstructed from the germline J gene. This CDR3 region has 14 residues. V was clipped by 10 bases and J by 2 bases, with 16 bases between them. Germline CDR1 is MNHEY and CDR2 is SVGEGT.

Worth noting for this clone: Sequencing ends 3 residues short of the CDR3 end; the germline J gene provides the rest. V is TRBV19 and J is TRBJ1-2; TRBD1 matches at 7 bases. From germline, CDR1 is LNHDA and CDR2 SQIVND (reference sequence). J was trimmed by 5 bases and V by 5 bases; bases with no gene match: 5. The CDR3 contains 13 residues. This CDR3 reads CASSHRDRYGYTF. The DNA read from the CDR3 is TGTGCCAGTAGTCACCGGGACAGATATGGC.

As for this clone: The CDR3 goes on 3 residues after the read ends, and that part is filled in from the germline J gene. V and J are TRBV7-9 and TRBJ2-6; D is unresolved. The CDR3 spans 13 residues. V lost 5 bases to trimming and J lost 4 bases, with 6 bases between them. CDR1 SEHNR and CDR2 FQNEAQ come from the germline V gene (reference sequence). The CDR3 loop is CASSPSGANVLTF. Partial CDR3 DNA: TGTGCCAGCAGCCCTTCGGGGGCCAACGTC.

A remark on this clone: The read ends 3 residues shy of where the CDR3 ends; the end is completed using the germline J gene. The chain joins TRBV6-1 to TRBJ1-2; TRBD1 might be the D (5 bases). The CDR3 runs to 16 residues. Looked up from germline, CDR1 is MNHNS and CDR2 is SASEGT. The CDR3 region is CASSEGWGSRTDTYTF. CDR3 bases read: TGTGCCAGCAGTGAAGGATGGGGCAGCCGCACAGATACC.

Comment on this clone: Coverage ceases 3 residues before the CDR3 finishes, and the germline J gene fills in the end. The chain carries TRBV7-3 and TRBJ2-3; D is uncertain. Germline CDR1 SGHTA, CDR2 FQGTGA. The CDR3 is made up of 13 amino acids. Trimming cost V 4 bases and J 6 bases, with 11 bases left between them. The CDR3 DNA, read in part, is TGTGCCAGCAGCTGGCAGGTAGGGGATACG. As protein: CASSWQVGDT. The CDR3 in full is CASSWQVGDTQYF.

The CDR3 loop is CASSRVVAETQYF. The CDR3 bases that were read are TGTGCCAGCAGTCGGGTTGTGGCAGAGACC. The chain uses TRBV5-8 and TRBJ2-5; D is unclear. The read ends 3 residues shy of where the CDR3 ends; the end is completed using the germline J gene. CDR1 SGHTS and CDR2 YDEGEE come from the germline V gene. The CDR3 sequence is 13 residues long. V lost 5 bases and J lost 4, with 12 bases in between.

Note on this clone: The CDR3 end is not reached by the read, which stops 3 residues before it; the germline J gene fills it in. V is TRBV11-2 and J is TRBJ2-1; the D is unclear. CDR1 and CDR2 (germline): SGHAT, FQNNGV. Trimming pared 3 bases from V and 2 bases from J, leaving 8 bases between. The CDR3 runs 14 residues. The DNA read from the CDR3 is TGTGCCAGCAGCTTCCTAACAGCCTACAATGAG. Translating it yields CASSFLTAYNE. The full CDR3 protein is CASSFLTAYNEQFF.

Concerning this clone itself: The germline gene is not matched at one end of the junction; a read error may be the cause. The CDR3 goes on 3 residues after the read ends, and that part is filled in from the germline J gene. The gene calls are TRBV28 and TRBJ2-3, with 8 bases lining up with TRBD2. The CDR3 runs to 14 residues. Germline V lookup: CDR1 MDHEN, CDR2 SYDVKM. The CDR3 DNA, read in part, is TGTGCCAGCAGTTTCCGGGGGGGCCCAGAGACG. This encodes CASSFRGGPET. The whole CDR3 protein reads CASSFRGGPETQYF.

On this clone itself: Read coverage stops 3 residues before the CDR3 terminus; the germline J gene supplies the remainder. The chain combines TRBV10-3 with TRBJ1-4; 7 positions agree with TRBD1. The CDR3 is made up of 16 amino acids. With 0 bases clipped from V and 7 bases from J, the junction kept 8 bases outside the gene matches. Germline V gene lookup returns CDR1 ENHRY and CDR2 SYGVKD. CDR3 sequence: CAISESLDRVVEKLFF. The sequenced part of the CDR3 DNA is TGTGCCATCAGTGAGTCACTCGACAGGGTTGTTGAAAAA.

Concerning this clone itself: The read ends 3 residues shy of where the CDR3 ends; the end is completed using the germline J gene. The chain combines TRBV20-1 with TRBJ2-4; D is uncertain. CDR3 length equals 13 residues. The germline gives CDR1 DFQATT, CDR2 SNEGSKA (reference sequence). Trimming shortened V by 0 bases and J by 3 bases, and 6 bases separated the two germline ends. CDR3 loop: CSAREGGKNIQYF. Partial CDR3 DNA: TGCAGTGCTAGAGAAGGCGGCAAAAACATT.

Details on this clone: Read sequence stops 3 residues before the CDR3 end, and the germline J gene provides the missing end. This chain joins TRBV20-1 and TRBJ2-5, with TRBD2 identical over 7 bases. The CDR3 has 15 residues. CDR1 and CDR2 (germline): DFQATT, SNEGSKA (reference sequence). Here the CDR3 reads CSAPVAGPFTDTQYF. The part of the CDR3 DNA that was read is TGCAGTGCTCCGGTAGCGGGTCCCTTCACAGATACC.

Details on this clone: The read terminates 3 residues ahead of where the CDR3 ends, so the germline J gene completes it. The chain links TRBV18 to TRBJ1-2; D is possibly TRBD1 (6 bases). The CDR3 length is 15 residues. Germline CDR1 reads KGHSH; CDR2 reads LQKENI. The CDR3 is CASSPGTISNNDYTF. The CDR3 bases that were read are TGTGCCAGCTCACCCGGGACAATCAGCAACAATGAC.

Note on this clone: The read stops 3 residues short of the end of the CDR3; the missing end is completed from the germline J gene. The chain couples TRBV4-2 to TRBJ1-6, with D perhaps matching TRBD1 (5 bases). The CDR3 runs 17 residues. CDR1 is LGHNA, CDR2 YNFKEQ, per germline. Between the trimmed V and J ends, which lost 1 base and 7 bases, there was a span of 17 bases. The CDR3 bases that were read are TGTGCCAGCAGCCAAGCGTCCGCTCAGGGAGGCAATTCACCC. This gives the protein CASSQASAQGGNSP. The whole CDR3 protein is CASSQASAQGGNSPLHF.

Comments on this clone: From the germline J gene comes the end of the CDR3, since the read stops 3 residues before it. The chain has TRBV7-9 and TRBJ1-2, with 8 bases lining up with TRBD1. CDR3 size: 13 residues. The germline CDR1 and CDR2 sequences are SEHNR and FQNEAQ (reference sequence). CDR3 loop: CASSETGARGYTF. CDR3 DNA (partial): TGTGCCAGCAGCGAGACAGGGGCGAGGGGC.

With respect to this clone: With the read ending 3 residues before the CDR3 end, the germline J gene is used to fill in that end. This chain uses TRBV14 with TRBJ2-7, with no clear D. CDR3 length: 15 amino acids. Looked up from germline, CDR1 is SGHDN and CDR2 is FVKESK. The V end lost 3 bases, the J end lost 3 bases, and 15 bases lay between the germline ends. The part of the CDR3 DNA that was read is TGTGCCAGCAGCCACCTGACATCGGCCTTCTACGAG. Protein sequence: CASSHLTSAFYE. The whole CDR3 sequence is CASSHLTSAFYEQYF.

Concerning this clone: The sequence runs out 3 residues before the end of the CDR3; the remainder is reconstructed from the germline J gene. V and J are TRBV5-4 and TRBJ2-3; D remains unclear. The CDR3 is 14 residues long. V lost 4 bases, J lost 0 bases, and 9 bases lay in between. Germline V gene data show CDR1 as SGHNT and CDR2 as YYREEE (reference sequence). This CDR3 is CASSQAASTDTQYF. Incomplete CDR3 DNA: TGTGCCAGCAGCCAAGCCGCTAGCACAGATACG.

On this clone itself: The CDR3 goes on 3 residues after the read ends, and that part is filled in from the germline J gene. The chain recombines TRBV5-5 with TRBJ1-2, with TRBD1 as a possible D gene (5 bases). The germline V gene has CDR1 SGHKS and CDR2 YYEKEE (reference sequence). This CDR3 region has 11 residues. The DNA read from the CDR3 is TGTGCCAGCAGCTTGGGGGAGGGG. It codes for CASSLGEG. The entire CDR3 protein reads CASSLGEGYTF.

With regard to this clone: The DNA ends 3 residues before the CDR3 does, and the rest of the CDR3 is filled in from the germline J gene. The chain couples TRBV7-9 to TRBJ2-2, with a weak D call TRBD2 (6 bases). Looked up from germline, CDR1 is SEHNR and CDR2 is FQNEAQ (reference sequence). V lost 7 bases and J 7 bases, leaving 13 bases between the germline ends. CDR3 length: 13 amino acids. The CDR3 DNA, read in part, is TGTGCCAGCATCCCTAGCGTTGGCGGGGAG. This codes for CASIPSVGGE. The entire CDR3 sequence reads CASIPSVGGELFF.

About this clone itself: Read sequence stops 3 residues before the CDR3 end, and the germline J gene provides the missing end. V is TRBV12-5 and J is TRBJ2-5; 7 bases agree with TRBD2. Looked up from germline, CDR1 is LGHNT and CDR2 is FRNRAP. There are 14 residues in the CDR3. The junction had 8 bases not matched to a gene; V was cut back by 6 bases and J by 4 bases. The CDR3 here is CASGLGGGPETQYF. The sequenced part of the CDR3 DNA is TGTGCTAGTGGCCTCGGCGGGGGTCCAGAGACC.

The DNA read from the CDR3 is TGTGCCAGCAGCCGTTATAGCGGGGGGCTCAATGAG. Translated, it gives CASSRYSGGLNE. The whole CDR3 sequence is CASSRYSGGLNEQFF. The rearrangement uses TRBV7-3 and TRBJ2-1; 10 nucleotides line up with TRBD2. The sequence runs out 3 residues before the end of the CDR3; the remainder is reconstructed from the germline J gene. The germline CDR1 and CDR2 sequences are SGHTA and FQGTGA. Trimming cost V 5 bases and J 6 bases; bases outside gene matches: 7. This CDR3 is built from 15 residues. Variable domain in full (rest from reference TRBV7-3 and TRBJ2-1): GAGVSQTPSNKVTEKGKYVELRCDPISGHTALYWYRQSLGQGPEFLIYFQGTGAADDSGLPNDRFFAVRPEGSVSTLKIQRTERGDSAVYLCASSRYSGGLNEQFFGPGTRLTVL.